These 10 T cell receptor beta chains were all obtained from the same sample, sequenced in a study of cytomegalovirus exposure and HLA in healthy donors. PCR employed 60 Vbeta and 13 Jbeta primers. Here immunoSEQ multiplex PCR was the method, and the copy in TCRdb shows in-frame clones only, minus some. The table includes about 50,000 clones, around 80% detected once. The sample was PBMCs. The receptor set was obtained from a man aged 25 to 40 in good health and CMV-seropositive.

This chain connects TRBV7-9 to TRBJ2-2; 8 nucleotides align to TRBD1. The CDR3 is 14 residues long. Germline CDR1 SEHNR, CDR2 FQNEAQ (reference sequence). Trimming removed 5 bases from V and 6 bases from J; junction bases left unmatched: 5. For the CDR3, the DNA is TGTGCCAGCAGCCACAGGGGGGTCTCCGGGGAGCTGTTTTTT. It yields the protein CASSHRGVSGELFF.

J is TRBJ1-2 and V is TRBV28, with D possibly matching TRBD1 (6 bases). Germline V gives CDR1 MDHEN, CDR2 SYDVKM. V shed 4 bases and J shed 6 bases, with 9 bases lying between them. The CDR3 extends over 12 amino acids. CDR3 sequence: CASSYRVDGYTF. The DNA for the CDR3 is TGTGCCAGCAGTTACAGGGTTGATGGCTACACCTTC.

The V gene is TRBV27, the J gene TRBJ1-1; D unclear. Trimming took off 5 bases at V and 2 bases at J, with 9 bases between the two ends. This CDR3 is 13 amino acids long. Per germline, CDR1 MNHEY and CDR2 SMNVEV (reference sequence). CDR3 bases: TGTGCCAGCAGTGGTCGGTTTAACACTGAAGCTTTCTTT. It translates to CASSGRFNTEAFF.

The chain is built from TRBV6-1 and TRBJ1-5; no clear D gene. V was clipped by 3 bases and J by 1 base, with 4 bases between them. Germline CDR1 and CDR2: MNHNS and SASEGT. CDR3 length: 13 amino acids. The CDR3 DNA sequence: TGTGCCAGCAGTGAGCGCAGCAATCAGCCCCAGCATTTT. Translation: CASSERSNQPQHF.

The rearrangement joins TRBV5-1 to TRBJ2-3; 9 bases align to TRBD1. This CDR3 comprises 16 residues. Looked up from germline, CDR1 is SGHRS and CDR2 is YFSETQ. The J segment lost 4 bases and the V segment lost 3 bases, leaving 9 bases of the junction unmatched. The DNA for the CDR3 is TGCGCCAGCAGCTCGGGGACAGGGTTTGCGGCAGATACGCAGTATTTT. Encoded protein: CASSSGTGFAADTQYF.

This sequence joins TRBV11-2 and TRBJ1-1; D unresolved. Germline V CDR1 and CDR2: SGHAT, FQNNGV. Trimming took off 0 bases at V and 0 bases at J, with 2 bases between the two ends. CDR3 length: 13 amino acids. The CDR3 bases are TGTGCCAGCAGCTTAGACTTGAACACTGAAGCTTTCTTT. Protein product: CASSLDLNTEAFF.

A single count supports this clone. The rearrangement links TRBV7-9 to TRBJ2-3; no clear D. Between the trimmed V and J ends, which lost 5 bases and 4 bases, there was a span of 7 bases. Germline loops: CDR1 SEHNR, CDR2 FQNEAQ (reference sequence). The CDR3 consists of 12 residues. This chain's CDR3 is CASSPRSDTQYF. The CDR3 nucleotides are TGTGCCAGCAGCCCCCGTTCAGATACGCAGTATTTT. Full variable domain (outside the CDR3, taken from reference TRBV7-9 and TRBJ2-3): DTGVSQNPRHKITKRGQNVTFRCDPISEHNRLYWYRQTLGQGPEFLTYFQNEAQLEKSRLLSDRFSAERPKGSFSTLEIQRTEQGDSAMYLCASSPRSDTQYFGPGTRLTVL.

The genes are TRBV15 and TRBJ1-4; D unresolved. Between the trimmed V and J ends, which lost 9 bases and 0 bases, there was a span of 11 bases. Germline-derived CDR1 and CDR2 are LNHNV and YYDKDF (reference sequence). This CDR3 region has 14 residues. The CDR3: CATKNRSTNEKLFF. The CDR3 DNA follows: TGTGCCACAAAGAACAGATCAACTAATGAAAAACTGTTTTTT. The whole variable domain, remainder taken from reference TRBV15 and TRBJ1-4, is DAMVIQNPRYQVTQFGKPVTLSCSQTLNHNVMYWYQQKSSQAPKLLFHYYDKDFNNEADTPDNFQSRRPNTSFCFLDIRSPGLGDTAMYLCATKNRSTNEKLFFGSGTQLSVL.

The chain carries TRBV6-5 and TRBJ1-2; TRBD1 is a possible D gene (5 bases). V shed 6 bases and J shed 8 bases, with 13 bases lying between them. The CDR3 is 12 residues long. Germline CDR1 reads MNHEY; CDR2 reads SVGAGI. The CDR3 nucleotides read TGTGCCAGCAGCGGGGGGGAGGGGGGCTACACCTTC. It specifies CASSGGEGGYTF.

The chain employs TRBV6-1 and TRBJ1-1; TRBD1 matches 10 bases. Germline-derived CDR1 and CDR2 are MNHNS and SASEGT. V lost 4 bases and J lost 5; bases outside the gene matches: 4. The CDR3 totals 14 residues. Written as DNA, the CDR3 is TGTGCCAGCAGTGGACAGGGGGCCAGGACTGAAGCTTTCTTT. As protein: CASSGQGARTEAFF.